This T cell receptor beta chain was found in a study of shared clonotypes between healthy human individuals. A 200 ng quantity of DNA, 25,000 to 30,000 T cell genomes, went into the sorted-subset replicate PCRs. This table comes from immunoSEQ multiplex PCR, and its TCRdb copy is limited to in-frame clones, with some not included. The sample consists of about 1,500,000 clones, 96% of them appearing once. Study-wide points: Clonotype sharing among donors was expected to depend on sequencing depth.

Comments on this clone: Its specificity is not known.

This sequence was found in a man younger than 45 in good health. Material for sequencing was naive CD4+ T cells sorted from blood. The sample's subset: CD45RA+ positively selected.

The CDR3 region is CASSLAGASGTPDTQYF. As DNA, the CDR3 is TGCGCCAGCAGCTTGGCCGGGGCTAGCGGGACGCCAGATACGCAGTATTTT. V and J are TRBV5-1 and TRBJ2-3; TRBD2 agrees at 9 bases. V lost 0 bases, J lost 4 bases, and 9 bases stayed unmatched. The CDR3 length is 17 residues. Germline-derived CDR1 and CDR2 are SGHRS and YFSETQ. Full variable domain (rest looked up from reference TRBV5-1 and TRBJ2-3): KAGVTQTPRYLIKTRGQQVTLSCSPISGHRSVSWYQQTPGQGLQFLFEYFSETQRNKGNFPGRFSGRQFSNSRSEMNVSTLELGDSALYLCASSLAGASGTPDTQYFGPGTRLTVL.